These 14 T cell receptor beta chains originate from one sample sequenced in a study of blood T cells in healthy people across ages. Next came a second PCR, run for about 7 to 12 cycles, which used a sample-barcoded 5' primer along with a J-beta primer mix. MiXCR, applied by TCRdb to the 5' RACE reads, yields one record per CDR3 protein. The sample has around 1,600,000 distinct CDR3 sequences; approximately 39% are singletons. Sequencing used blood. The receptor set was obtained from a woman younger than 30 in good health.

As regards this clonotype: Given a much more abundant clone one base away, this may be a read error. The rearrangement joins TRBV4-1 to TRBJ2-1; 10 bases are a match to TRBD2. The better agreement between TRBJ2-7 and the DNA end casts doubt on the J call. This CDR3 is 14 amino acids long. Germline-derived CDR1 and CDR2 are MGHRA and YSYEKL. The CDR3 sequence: CASSQALAGNEQYF. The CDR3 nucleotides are TGCGCCAGCAGCCAAGCACTAGCGGGAAATGAGCAGTACTTC.

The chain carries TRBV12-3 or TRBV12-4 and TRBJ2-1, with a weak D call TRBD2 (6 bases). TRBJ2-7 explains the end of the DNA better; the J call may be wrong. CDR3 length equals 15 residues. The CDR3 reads CASVEGGSSYNEQYF. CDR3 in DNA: TGTGCCAGCGTGGAGGGAGGAAGCTCCTACAATGAGCAGTACTTC.

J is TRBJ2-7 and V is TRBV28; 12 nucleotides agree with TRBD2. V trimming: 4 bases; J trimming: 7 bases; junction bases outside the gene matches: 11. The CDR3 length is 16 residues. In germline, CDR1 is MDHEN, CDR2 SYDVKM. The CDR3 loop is CASSYRGLAGHNEQYF. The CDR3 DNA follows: TGTGCCAGCAGTTATCGTGGACTAGCGGGACACAATGAGCAGTACTTC.

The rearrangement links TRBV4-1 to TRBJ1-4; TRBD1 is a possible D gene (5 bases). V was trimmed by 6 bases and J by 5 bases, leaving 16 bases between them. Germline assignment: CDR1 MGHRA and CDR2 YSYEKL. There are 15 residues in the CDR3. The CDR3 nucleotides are TGCGCCAGCAGAATAACAGGCTTGGGAAATGAAAAACTGTTTTTT. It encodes CASRITGLGNEKLFF.

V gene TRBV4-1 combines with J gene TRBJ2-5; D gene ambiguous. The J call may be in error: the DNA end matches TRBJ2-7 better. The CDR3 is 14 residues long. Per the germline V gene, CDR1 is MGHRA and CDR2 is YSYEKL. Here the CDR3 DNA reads TGCGCCAGCAGCCAAAGCGACATCTCCTACGAGCAGTACTTC. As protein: CASSQSDISYEQYF.

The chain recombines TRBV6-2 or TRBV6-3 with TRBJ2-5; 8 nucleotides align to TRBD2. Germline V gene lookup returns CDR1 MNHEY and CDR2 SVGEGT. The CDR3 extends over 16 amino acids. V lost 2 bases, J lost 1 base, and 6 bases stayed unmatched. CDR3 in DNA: TGTGCCAGCAGTTACGGGCCCGGGACTAGCCAAGAGACCCAGTACTTC. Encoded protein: CASSYGPGTSQETQYF.

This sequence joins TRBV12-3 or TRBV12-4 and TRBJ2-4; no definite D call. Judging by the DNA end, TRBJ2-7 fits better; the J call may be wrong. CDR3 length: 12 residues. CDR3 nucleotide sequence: TGTGCCAGCAGTTTTGGCTTACCCGAGCAGTACTTC. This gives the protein CASSFGLPEQYF.

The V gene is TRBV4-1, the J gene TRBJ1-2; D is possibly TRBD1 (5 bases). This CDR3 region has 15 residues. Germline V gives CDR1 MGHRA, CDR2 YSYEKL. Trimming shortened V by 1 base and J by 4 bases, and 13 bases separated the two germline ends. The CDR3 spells CASSQVPRAFYGYTF. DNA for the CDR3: TGCGCCAGCAGCCAAGTTCCCAGGGCTTTCTATGGCTACACCTTC.

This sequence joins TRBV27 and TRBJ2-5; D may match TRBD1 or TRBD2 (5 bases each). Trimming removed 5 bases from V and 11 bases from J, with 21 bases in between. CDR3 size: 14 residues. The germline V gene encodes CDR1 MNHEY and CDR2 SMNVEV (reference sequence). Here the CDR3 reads CASSVDSNSGEQYF. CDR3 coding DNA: TGTGCCAGCAGTGTCGACAGCAATTCTGGGGAGCAGTACTTC.

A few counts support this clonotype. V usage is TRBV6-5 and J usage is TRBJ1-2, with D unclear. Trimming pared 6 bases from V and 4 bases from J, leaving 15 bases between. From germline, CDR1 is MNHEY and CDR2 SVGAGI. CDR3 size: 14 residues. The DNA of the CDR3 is TGTGCCAGCAGCTCGTCGAGGGAACCCTATGGCTACACCTTC. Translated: CASSSSREPYGYTF.

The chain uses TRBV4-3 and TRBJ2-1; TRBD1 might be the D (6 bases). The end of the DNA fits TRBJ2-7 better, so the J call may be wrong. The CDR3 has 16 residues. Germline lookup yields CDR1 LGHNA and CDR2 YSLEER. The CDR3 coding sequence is TGCGCCAGCAGCCAAGAGGGTGTACAGGGCTACAATGAGCAGTACTTC. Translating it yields CASSQEGVQGYNEQYF.

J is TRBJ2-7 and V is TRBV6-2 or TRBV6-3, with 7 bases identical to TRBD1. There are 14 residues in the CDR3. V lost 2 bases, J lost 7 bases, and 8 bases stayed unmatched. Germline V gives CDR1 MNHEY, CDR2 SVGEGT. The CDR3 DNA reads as TGTGCCAGCAGTTACAGGGGGCGCTCGGTGGAGCAGTACTTC. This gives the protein CASSYRGRSVEQYF.

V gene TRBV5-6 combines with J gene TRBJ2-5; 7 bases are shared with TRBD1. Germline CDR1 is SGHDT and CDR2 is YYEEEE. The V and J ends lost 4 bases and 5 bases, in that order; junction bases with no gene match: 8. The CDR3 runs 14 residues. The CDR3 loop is CASSRQARGETQYF. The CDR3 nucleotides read TGTGCCAGCAGCCGACAGGCCAGGGGGGAGACCCAGTACTTC.

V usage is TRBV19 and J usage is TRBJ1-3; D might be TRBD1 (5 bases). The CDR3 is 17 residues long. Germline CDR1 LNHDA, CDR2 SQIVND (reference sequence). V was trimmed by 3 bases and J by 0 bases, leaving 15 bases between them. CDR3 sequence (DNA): TGTGCCAGTAGTATCCGGCAGGGAACTTCCTCTGGAAACACCATATATTTT. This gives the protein CASSIRQGTSSGNTIYF.